The T cell receptor beta chain under discussion was sequenced for a study of T cell responses to AZD1222 COVID-19 vaccine. The table came from immunoSEQ multiplex PCR; TCRdb's copy has only in-frame clones and leaves some out. The sample contains under 150,000 clones, more than 85% of which appear only once. The CDR3 is 15 amino acids. J was trimmed by 0 bases and V by 8 bases; bases with no gene match: 9. CDR1 is MGHRA and CDR2 is YSYEKL in the germline V gene. Notes on the study in general: Spike regions recognized by vaccine-associated CD4 TCRs spanned the protein, led by 160-218 and 743-854.

Points on this clone: Antigen unknown.

This sample comprised peripheral blood, obtained on day 0 of AZD1222 vaccination. This clonotype originated in an adult in good health. V gene TRBV4-1 combines with J gene TRBJ2-7; 8 bases are a match to TRBD2. In DNA, the CDR3 is TGCGCCAGCTCCCCCTTGACTAGCGACTCCTACGAGCAGTACTTC. Its protein product is CASSPLTSDSYEQYF.